This TCR beta chain is drawn from a study of Tregs in tolerant kidney transplant recipients. The table came from immunoSEQ multiplex PCR; TCRdb's copy has only in-frame clones and leaves some out. This table holds 95,000 or so clones, 93% found once. Comment on this clone: As yet, its antigen is unknown.

There are 13 residues in the CDR3. Trimming took 6 bases from V and 2 from J; bases not matched to a gene: 2. Germline V gene data show CDR1 as LNHDA and CDR2 as SQIVND (reference sequence). Findings and limits, study-wide: This study did not directly address biological reproducibility. Donor-specific Treg expansion exceeded global Treg expansion in tolerant patients, suggesting antigen drive.

Mixed chimerism was transient after nonmyeloablative marrow transplants from related graft donors. CD4+CD25+CD127- Tregs, CD4+CD25- non-Tregs, CD4 and CD8 cells were sorted. The receptor comes from a human patient who received a combined kidney and bone marrow transplant. Some T cells may arise from the graft donor. The chain couples TRBV19 to TRBJ1-2; TRBD1 aligns across 8 bases. Sequenced material: CD4+ T cells from blood (PBMCs), taken 12 months after the transplant. The CDR3 protein is CASRRTGNYGYTF. As DNA, the CDR3 is TGTGCCAGTAGACGGACAGGGAACTATGGCTACACCTTC.